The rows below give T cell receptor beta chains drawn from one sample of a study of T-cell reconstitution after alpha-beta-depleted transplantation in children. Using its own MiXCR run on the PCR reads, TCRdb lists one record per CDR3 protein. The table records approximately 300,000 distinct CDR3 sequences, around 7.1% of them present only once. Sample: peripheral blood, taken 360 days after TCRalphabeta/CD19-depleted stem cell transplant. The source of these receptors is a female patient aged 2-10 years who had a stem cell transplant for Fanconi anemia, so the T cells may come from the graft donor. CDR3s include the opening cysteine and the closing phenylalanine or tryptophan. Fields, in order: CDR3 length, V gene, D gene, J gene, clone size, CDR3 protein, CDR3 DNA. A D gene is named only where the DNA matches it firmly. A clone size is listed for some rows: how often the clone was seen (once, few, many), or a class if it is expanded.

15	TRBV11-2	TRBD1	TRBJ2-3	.	CASSLAGQGPNTQYF	TGTGCCAGCAGCTTAGCGGGACAGGGCCCTAATACGCAGTATTTT
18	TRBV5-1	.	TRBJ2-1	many	CASSFFSRRGAGVDEQFF	TGCGCCAGCAGCTTCTTTTCCCGCAGGGGTGCGGGAGTCGATGAGCAGTTCTTC
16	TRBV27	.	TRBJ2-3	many	CASSFGPRALGNTQYF	TGTGCCAGCAGTTTCGGTCCACGGGCTCTGGGAAATACGCAGTATTTT
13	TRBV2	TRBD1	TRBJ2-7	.	CASIQGPDYEQYF	TGTGCCAGCATACAGGGGCCTGACTACGAGCAGTACTTC
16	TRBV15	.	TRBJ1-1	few	CATSRVTGYLNTEAFF	TGTGCCACCAGCAGAGTCACGGGATATTTGAACACTGAAGCTTTCTTT
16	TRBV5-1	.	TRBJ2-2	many	CASSRNGRANTGELFF	TGCGCCAGCAGCAGAAACGGACGGGCGAACACCGGGGAGCTGTTTTTT
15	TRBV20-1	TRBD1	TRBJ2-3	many	CSAMRTGGAPDTQYF	TGCAGTGCTATGAGGACAGGGGGCGCGCCAGATACGCAGTATTTT
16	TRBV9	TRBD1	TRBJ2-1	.	CASSVMGQTTYNEQFF	TGTGCCAGCAGCGTTATGGGACAGACAACATACAATGAGCAGTTCTTC
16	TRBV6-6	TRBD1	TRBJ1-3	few	CASSALGTGTGNTIYF	TGTGCCAGCAGCGCCCTCGGGACAGGGACAGGAAACACCATATATTTT
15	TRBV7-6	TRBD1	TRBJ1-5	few	CASSLSRGGDQPQHF	TGTGCCAGCAGCTTGAGTAGAGGGGGCGATCAGCCCCAGCATTTT
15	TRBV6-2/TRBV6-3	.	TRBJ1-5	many	CASSRRGYSNQPQHF	TGTGCCAGCAGCCGGAGGGGATATAGCAATCAGCCCCAGCATTTT
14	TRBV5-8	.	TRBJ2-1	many	CASSFKTGNNEQFF	TGTGCCAGCAGCTTTAAAACGGGGAACAATGAGCAGTTCTTC
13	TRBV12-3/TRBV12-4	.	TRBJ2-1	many	CASSSGAYNEQFF	TGTGCCAGCAGTTCAGGGGCCTACAATGAGCAGTTCTTC
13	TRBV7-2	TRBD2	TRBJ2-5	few	CASSRTSGETQYF	TGTGCCAGCAGCCGGACTAGCGGGGAGACCCAGTACTTC
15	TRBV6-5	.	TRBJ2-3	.	CASSYSLNSLDTQYF	TGTGCCAGCAGTTACTCGCTGAACAGCCTTGATACGCAGTATTTT
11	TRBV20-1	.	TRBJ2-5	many	CSAMREETQYF	TGCAGTGCTATGAGGGAAGAGACCCAGTACTTC
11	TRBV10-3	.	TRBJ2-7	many	CAISEGTEQYF	TGTGCCATCAGTGAAGGGACAGAGCAGTACTTC
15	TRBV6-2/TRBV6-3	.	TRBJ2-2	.	CASQHSRGNTGELFF	TGTGCCAGCCAACACTCAAGGGGGAACACCGGGGAGCTGTTTTTT
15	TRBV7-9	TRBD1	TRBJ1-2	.	CASSPTGVGNYGYTF	TGTGCCAGCAGCCCTACAGGGGTTGGCAACTATGGCTACACCTTC
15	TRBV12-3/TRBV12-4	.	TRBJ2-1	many	CASTAPETSYNEQFF	TGTGCCAGCACCGCCCCGGAGACATCCTACAATGAGCAGTTCTTC
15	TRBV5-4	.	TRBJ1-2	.	CASSLASLVRSGYTF	TGTGCCAGCAGCTTGGCCAGTTTAGTCCGGTCGGGCTACACCTTC
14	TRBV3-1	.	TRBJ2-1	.	CASSQGNAYNEQFF	TGTGCCAGCAGCCAAGGCAACGCTTACAATGAGCAGTTCTTC
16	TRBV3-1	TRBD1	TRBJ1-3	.	CASSQTDRGAGNTIYF	TGTGCCAGCAGCCAAACCGACAGGGGAGCCGGAAACACCATATATTTT
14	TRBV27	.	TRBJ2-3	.	CASSLMSHTDTQYF	TGTGCCAGCAGTTTAATGTCCCACACAGATACGCAGTATTTT
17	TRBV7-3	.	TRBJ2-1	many	CASSLIGGPGSYNEQFF	TGTGCCAGCAGCTTAATAGGCGGCCCAGGATCCTACAATGAGCAGTTCTTC
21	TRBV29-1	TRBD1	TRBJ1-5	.	CSADRSQTGQGPNPSNQPQHF	TGCAGCGCTGACCGCAGCCAGACGGGACAGGGCCCGAACCCTAGCAATCAGCCCCAGCATTTT
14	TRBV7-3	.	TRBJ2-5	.	CASGLTGLAETQYF	TGTGCCAGCGGCTTAACTGGGCTAGCGGAGACCCAGTACTTC
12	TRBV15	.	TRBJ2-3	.	CATKGGTDTQYF	TGTGCCACCAAGGGGGGCACAGATACGCAGTATTTT
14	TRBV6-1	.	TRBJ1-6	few	CASSETVSTSPLHF	TGTGCCAGCAGCGAAACGGTATCGACTTCACCCCTCCACTTT